The 9 T cell receptor beta chains listed next were all sequenced from one sample in a study of beta chain features in type 1 diabetes. Of the isolated RNA, all was reverse transcribed, and so the sequenced material was expressed TCRB transcripts. Clones were read by immunoSEQ multiplex PCR, and TCRdb kept only the in-frame ones, dropping some. In the table there are hundreds of thousands of clones, approximately 30% of which are singletons. The sample was naive CD4+ T cells from blood. The receptor source for this set is a man younger than 35 in good health.

The chain links TRBV29-1 to TRBJ2-1; TRBD2 aligns across 7 bases. The CDR3 spans 12 residues. Losses at the gene ends were 6 bases for V and 7 bases for J; bases not matched to a gene: 6. Germline V gives CDR1 SQVTM, CDR2 ANQGSEA. CDR3 sequence (DNA): TGCAGCGTCGTGGTCGGGGGGAATGAGCAGTTCTTC. It is translated as CSVVVGGNEQFF.

In this sample, this clone turned up a few times. The CDR3 nucleotides are TGTGCCTGGAGTTTTCGTAGGACTAGCGGAACCACAGATACGCAGTATTTT. It is translated as CAWSFRRTSGTTDTQYF. The chain links TRBV30 to TRBJ2-3; 10 nucleotides match TRBD2. The germline CDR1 and CDR2 sequences are GTSNPN and SVGIG (reference sequence). The CDR3 loop spans 17 amino acids. V trimming: 2 bases; J trimming: 2 bases; junction bases outside the gene matches: 10.

To note about this clone: Other nucleotide sequences in the sample specify the same CDR3. The genes are TRBV2 and TRBJ1-1, with D unresolved. This CDR3 has 11 amino acids. Trimming removed 4 bases from V and 11 bases from J, with 11 bases in between. CDR1 SNHLY and CDR2 FYNNEI come from the germline V gene. DNA of the CDR3: TGTGCCAGCAGTGTAGGCAGGAAGGCTTTCTTT. Its translation: CASSVGRKAFF.

The genes are TRBV5-1 and TRBJ2-6; D not resolved. The CDR3 has 16 amino acids. With 1 base removed from V and 0 bases from J, the gap between germline ends came to 8 bases. Looked up from germline, CDR1 is SGHRS and CDR2 is YFSETQ. The DNA for the CDR3 is TGCGCCAGCAGCTTGTTGCCCCTCTCTGGGGCCAACGTCCTGACTTTC. This translates into CASSLLPLSGANVLTF.

This sequence joins TRBV27 and TRBJ2-1, with TRBD1 matching 9 bases. Per germline, CDR1 MNHEY and CDR2 SMNVEV (reference sequence). This CDR3 is 18 amino acids long. V was clipped by 4 bases and J by 3 bases; unmatched bases: 13. The CDR3 spells CASSSLSYRGQGYNEQFF. DNA of the CDR3: TGTGCCAGCAGTTCATTGTCTTATCGGGGACAGGGCTACAATGAGCAGTTCTTC.

This CDR3 is CASSPPSNEQFF. In DNA, the CDR3 is TGTGCCAGCAGTCCCCCTAGTAATGAGCAGTTCTTC. The chain employs TRBV28 and TRBJ2-1, with D uncertain. Germline lookup yields CDR1 MDHEN and CDR2 SYDVKM. The ends were cut back, 5 bases at V and 7 bases at J, with 9 bases in the middle. The CDR3 spans 12 residues.

The chain is built from TRBV6-6 and TRBJ2-7; a weak D match, TRBD2 (5 bases). Germline loops: CDR1 MNHNY, CDR2 SVGAGI (reference sequence). This CDR3 contains 14 residues. The V gene lost 2 bases and the J gene lost 4 bases, with 12 bases spanning the gap. The CDR3: CASSYLASVYEQYF. The CDR3 DNA sequence: TGTGCCAGCAGTTACCTAGCCTCGGTATACGAGCAGTACTTC.

The chain uses TRBV10-3 and TRBJ2-7; D ambiguous. Germline V gives CDR1 ENHRY, CDR2 SYGVKD. There are 14 residues in the CDR3. The V end lost 3 bases, the J end lost 1 base, and 10 bases lay between the germline ends. CDR3 sequence reads: CAISDFNISYEQYF. The CDR3, as DNA: TGTGCCATCAGTGATTTCAACATTTCCTACGAGCAGTACTTC.

The V and J genes are TRBV30 and TRBJ2-5, with D uncertain. Trimming removed 2 bases at V and 4 bases at J, with 8 bases between. The CDR3 has 12 amino acids. Per germline, CDR1 GTSNPN and CDR2 SVGIG (reference sequence). CDR3 protein: CAWSPGSETQYF. The CDR3 DNA sequence: TGTGCCTGGAGTCCGGGCTCAGAGACCCAGTACTTC. The entire variable domain, with the rest obtained from reference TRBV30 and TRBJ2-5, is as follows: SQTIHQWPATLVQPVGSPLSLECTVEGTSNPNLYWYRQAAGRGLQLLFYSVGIGQISSEVPQNLSASRPQDRQFILSSKKLLLSDSGFYLCAWSPGSETQYFGPGTRLLVL.